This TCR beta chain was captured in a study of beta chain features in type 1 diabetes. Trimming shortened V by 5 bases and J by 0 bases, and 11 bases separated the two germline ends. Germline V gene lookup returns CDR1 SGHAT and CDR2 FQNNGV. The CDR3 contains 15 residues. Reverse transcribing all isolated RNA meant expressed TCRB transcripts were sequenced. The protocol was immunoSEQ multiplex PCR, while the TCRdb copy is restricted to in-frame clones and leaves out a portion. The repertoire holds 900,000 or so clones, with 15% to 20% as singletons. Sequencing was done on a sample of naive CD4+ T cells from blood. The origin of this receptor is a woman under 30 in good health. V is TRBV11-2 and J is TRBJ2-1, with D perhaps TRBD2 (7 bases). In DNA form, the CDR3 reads TGTGCCAGCAGCCTTCGGGGGGCCTCCTACAATGAGCAGTTCTTC. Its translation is CASSLRGASYNEQFF.